The next 8 T cell receptor beta chains were all read from a single sample in a study of T-cell reconstitution after alpha-beta-depleted transplantation in children (dated by TCRdb to about 2016). Library generation was performed with PCR. The sequencing machine was an Illumina HiSeq 2500. To normalize quantification of the TCRbeta repertoire, the TCR libraries were built with molecular barcoding that relied on unique molecular identifiers. The public reads were quality trimmed at Q25 with fastp and then assembled into clones with MiXCR by TCRdb, keeping productive beta chains. Every entry covers one CDR3 protein and lists the most common genes and DNA from its rows. For this sample the table gives roughly 180,000 distinct CDR3 sequences, of which just over 14% were detected only once. Roughly an eighth of the sample is in the top ten clones. This specimen was PBMCs from the stem cell graft donor, taken from the stem cell graft. The receptors here all came from a human donor who donated a stem cell graft to a child with acute lymphoblastic leukemia.

At least ten counts were recorded for this clonotype. The genes are TRBV10-3 and TRBJ2-7; D might be TRBD1 (7 bases). The germline CDR1 and CDR2 sequences are ENHRY and SYGVKD. The length of the CDR3 is 13 residues. Trimming removed 9 bases at V and 2 bases at J, with 14 bases between. The CDR3 region has the DNA TGTGCCATGCAACAGGGGAGGACCTACGAGCAGTACTTC. This sequence encodes CAMQQGRTYEQYF.

The V and J genes are TRBV11-3 and TRBJ2-3, with TRBD2 matching over 14 bases. The V segment lost 5 bases and the J segment 1 base; nucleotides outside the gene matches: 2. Germline V gene data show CDR1 as SGHNT and CDR2 as YENEEA. The CDR3 totals 16 residues. The CDR3 region is CASSATSGGGTDTQYF. The CDR3 DNA is TGTGCCAGCAGCGCGACTAGCGGGGGGGGCACAGATACGCAGTATTTT.

At least ten counts were recorded for this clonotype. The genes are TRBV20-1 and TRBJ2-7; 8 bases fit TRBD2. J lost 6 bases, V lost 3 bases, and 7 bases had no gene match. This CDR3 contains 13 residues. The germline gives CDR1 DFQATT, CDR2 SNEGSKA (reference sequence). Here the CDR3 reads CSARSGSWVEQYF. DNA for the CDR3: TGCAGTGCTAGGAGCGGGAGTTGGGTCGAGCAGTACTTC.

This clonotype was observed at least ten times. The rearrangement joins TRBV28 to TRBJ2-7; a possible D gene is TRBD1 (5 bases). Germline CDR1 MDHEN, CDR2 SYDVKM. V was cut by 6 bases and J by 2 bases, with 17 bases left in between. There are 15 residues in the CDR3. The CDR3: CASSVRGATTYEQYF. The CDR3 nucleotides are TGTGCCAGCAGCGTACGTGGGGCAACCACCTACGAGCAGTACTTC. Complete variable domain (other parts from reference TRBV28 and TRBJ2-7): DVKVTQSSRYLVKRTGEKVFLECVQDMDHENMFWYRQDPGLGLRLIYFSYDVKMKEKGDIPEGYSVSREKKERFSLILESASTNQTSMYLCASSVRGATTYEQYFGPGTRLTVT.

In regard to this clonotype: Since no conserved phenylalanine or tryptophan closes the CDR3, a read error is the likely cause. The rearrangement uses TRBV5-1 and TRBJ2-6, with 7 bases matching TRBD1. J gave up 5 bases and V 0 bases, and 8 bases lay outside the gene matches. The germline gives CDR1 SGHRS, CDR2 YFSETQ. The CDR3 extends over 17 amino acids. CDR3 amino acids: CASSLVEGAGRANVLTS. CDR3 nucleotide sequence: TGCGCCAGCAGCTTGGTAGAGGGGGCCGGGAGGGCCAACGTCCTGACTTCC.

The table lists this clonotype with a few counts. CDR3 sequence reads: CASSLTTSGAQETQYF. CDR3 DNA: TGTGCCAGCAGCTTAACGACCAGTGGCGCCCAAGAGACCCAGTACTTC. The chain has TRBV7-2 and TRBJ2-5; no reliable D call. CDR3 length equals 16 residues. Between the trimmed V and J ends, which lost 2 bases and 1 base, there was a span of 14 bases. Germline lookup yields CDR1 SGHTA and CDR2 FQGNSA.

This clonotype was picked up many times. The J gene is TRBJ2-5, the V gene TRBV7-2; D remains ambiguous. The CDR3 has 17 residues. The germline gives CDR1 SGHTA, CDR2 FQGNSA. Trimming left V 0 bases short and J 4 bases short, with 18 bases between. The CDR3 DNA sequence: TGTGCCAGCAGCTTAGCGGCTAAGCTGGGTCCAAGAGAGACCCAGTACTTC. Amino acid sequence: CASSLAAKLGPRETQYF.

This clonotype was counted many times. The gene calls are TRBV6-1 and TRBJ2-7; 9 positions match TRBD1. The J segment lost 5 bases and the V segment lost 4 bases, leaving 12 bases of the junction unmatched. The CDR3 loop spans 16 amino acids. Germline assignment: CDR1 MNHNS and CDR2 SASEGT. The CDR3 protein is CASSGGLQGAGNEQYF. The CDR3 DNA reads as TGTGCCAGCAGTGGGGGACTACAGGGGGCGGGTAACGAGCAGTACTTC.